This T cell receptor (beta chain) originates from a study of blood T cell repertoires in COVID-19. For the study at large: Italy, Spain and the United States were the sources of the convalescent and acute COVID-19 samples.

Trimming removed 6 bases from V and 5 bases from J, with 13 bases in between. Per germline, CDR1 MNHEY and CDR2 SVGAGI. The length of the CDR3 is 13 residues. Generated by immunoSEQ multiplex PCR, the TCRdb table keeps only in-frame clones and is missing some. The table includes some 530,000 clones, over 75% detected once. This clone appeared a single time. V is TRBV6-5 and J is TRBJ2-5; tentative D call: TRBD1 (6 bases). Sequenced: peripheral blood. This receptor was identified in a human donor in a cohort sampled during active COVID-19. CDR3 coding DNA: TGTGCCAGCAGATTACAGGGTGAGGAGACCCAGTACTTC. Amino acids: CASRLQGEETQYF.